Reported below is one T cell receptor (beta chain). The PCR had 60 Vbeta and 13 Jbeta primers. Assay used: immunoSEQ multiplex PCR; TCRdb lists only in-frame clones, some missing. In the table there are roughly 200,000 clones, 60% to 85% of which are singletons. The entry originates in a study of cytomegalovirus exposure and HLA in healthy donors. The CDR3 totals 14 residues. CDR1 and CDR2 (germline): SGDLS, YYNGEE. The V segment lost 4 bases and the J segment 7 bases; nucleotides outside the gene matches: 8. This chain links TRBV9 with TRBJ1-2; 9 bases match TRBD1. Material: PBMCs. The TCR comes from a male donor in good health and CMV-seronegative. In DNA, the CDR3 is TGTGCCAGCAGCACGGGACAGGGTGCAACTGGCTACACCTTC. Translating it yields CASSTGQGATGYTF.